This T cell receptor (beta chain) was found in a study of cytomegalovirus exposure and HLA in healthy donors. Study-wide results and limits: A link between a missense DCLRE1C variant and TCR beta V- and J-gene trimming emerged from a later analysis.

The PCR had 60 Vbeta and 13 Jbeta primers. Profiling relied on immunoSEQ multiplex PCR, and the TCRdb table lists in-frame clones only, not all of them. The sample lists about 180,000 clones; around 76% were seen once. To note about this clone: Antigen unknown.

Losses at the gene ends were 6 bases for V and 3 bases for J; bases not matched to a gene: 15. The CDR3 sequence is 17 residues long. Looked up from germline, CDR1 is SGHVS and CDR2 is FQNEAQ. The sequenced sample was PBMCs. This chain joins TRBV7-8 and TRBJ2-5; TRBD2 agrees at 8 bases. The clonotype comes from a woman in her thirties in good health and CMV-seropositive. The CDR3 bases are TGTGCCAGCAGAGGAGGGGTCCAGCGGGGGACCAAAGAGACCCAGTACTTC. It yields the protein CASRGGVQRGTKETQYF.